These T cell receptor beta chains were read from a single sample in a study of T cell responses to AZD1222 COVID-19 vaccine. Here immunoSEQ multiplex PCR was the method, and the copy in TCRdb shows in-frame clones only, minus some. The sample records 90,000 or so clones, 65% to 90% being singletons. Sequenced here: peripheral blood, sampled on day 0 of AZD1222 vaccination. The receptors were gathered from an adult in good health. Both conserved end residues are part of each CDR3. Each record gives: CDR3 protein, CDR3 DNA, clone size, V gene, J gene, D gene. A D gene is named only where the DNA matches it firmly. Clone size appears in some rows only: once, few, many, or a class for an expanded clone.

CASSMTGTGADNEQFF	TGTGCCAGCAGCATGACCGGGACTGGCGCTGACAATGAGCAGTTCTTC	once	TRBV7-2	TRBJ2-1	-
CASSYSSGDIQYF	TGTGCCAGCAGTTACTCTAGCGGGGACATTCAGTACTTC	once	TRBV6-5	TRBJ2-4	TRBD2
CASSLDGTGPEKLFF	TGTGCCAGCAGCTTAGACGGGACAGGGCCTGAAAAACTGTTTTTT	-	TRBV7-2	TRBJ1-4	TRBD1
CASSAANLARTDTQYF	TGTGCCAGCAGCGCCGCGAATCTAGCGAGAACAGATACGCAGTATTTT	-	TRBV9	TRBJ2-3	-
CSVTWASNQPQHF	TGCAGCGTTACGTGGGCTAGCAATCAGCCCCAGCATTTT	-	TRBV29-1	TRBJ1-5	-
CASIELNEQFF	TGTGCCAGCATCGAGTTGAATGAGCAGTTCTTC	-	TRBV2	TRBJ2-1	-
CASSEDRASSYEQYF	TGTGCCAGCTCCGAGGACAGGGCTAGCTCCTACGAGCAGTACTTC	-	TRBV18	TRBJ2-7	TRBD1
CATQGQLYEQYF	TGTGCCACCCAGGGACAGTTGTACGAGCAGTACTTC	-	TRBV6-5	TRBJ2-7	TRBD1
CASSQPGQTSGNTIYF	TGTGCCAGCAGCCAACCGGGACAAACCTCTGGAAACACCATATATTTT	few	TRBV4-2	TRBJ1-3	-
CASGPPGQGAGGYTF	TGTGCCAGCGGACCTCCGGGACAGGGGGCGGGGGGCTACACCTTC	-	TRBV28	TRBJ1-2	TRBD1
CASSLALPEKRADTQYF	TGTGCCAGCAGCTTAGCGCTGCCGGAAAAGAGGGCAGATACGCAGTATTTT	-	TRBV7-7	TRBJ2-3	-
CASRMGDRGSEQYF	TGTGCCAGCAGGATGGGGGACAGGGGAAGCGAGCAGTACTTC	once	TRBV6-1	TRBJ2-7	TRBD1
CATIGQYTYEQYF	TGTGCCACCATAGGACAGTACACCTACGAGCAGTACTTC	-	TRBV6-5	TRBJ2-7	-
CATSSSRGLAHEQFF	TGTGCCACCAGCAGCTCAAGAGGGCTAGCTCATGAGCAGTTCTTC	-	TRBV15	TRBJ2-1	-
CASSYTGNTGELFF	TGTGCCAGCAGTTATACCGGGAACACCGGGGAGCTGTTTTTT	-	TRBV6-2/TRBV6-3	TRBJ2-2	-
CARSWGQGAGDTQYF	TGTGCCAGAAGCTGGGGACAGGGGGCCGGAGATACGCAGTATTTT	once	TRBV5-3	TRBJ2-3	TRBD1
CASSLGQGRYEQYF	TGTGCCAGCAGCTTAGGACAGGGTCGGTACGAGCAGTACTTC	-	TRBV7-9	TRBJ2-7	TRBD1
CASSLMGTGWRNEQFF	TGTGCCAGCAGCTTAATGGGGACAGGGTGGAGGAATGAGCAGTTCTTC	-	TRBV7-9	TRBJ2-1	TRBD1
CASSNNRVGAVNEQFF	TGCGCCAGCAGCAACAACAGGGTGGGGGCGGTCAATGAGCAGTTCTTC	few	TRBV5-1	TRBJ2-1	-
CASSLHRAGGRSYEQYF	TGTGCCAGCAGCTTACATCGTGCGGGAGGTCGCTCCTACGAGCAGTACTTC	-	TRBV7-2	TRBJ2-7	TRBD2
CASSPTWGENYGYTF	TGTGCCAGCAGCCCCACATGGGGCGAAAACTATGGCTACACCTTC	-	TRBV6-5	TRBJ1-2	-
CASILGPRYEQYF	TGTGCCAGCATATTGGGACCTCGCTACGAGCAGTACTTC	-	TRBV19	TRBJ2-7	-
CASSQPGGASGNTIYF	TGTGCCAGCAGCCAACCCGGGGGGGCCTCTGGAAACACCATATATTTT	once	TRBV25-1	TRBJ1-3	-
CASSQARTAPDTQYF	TGTGCCAGCAGCCAAGCCCGGACAGCTCCAGATACGCAGTATTTT	-	TRBV3-1/TRBV3-2	TRBJ2-3	-
CASSSYSSYTDTQYF	TGTGCCAGCAGCTCCTACTCTAGTTACACAGATACGCAGTATTTT	-	TRBV11-3	TRBJ2-3	-
CASSSSGTGGGRAEKLFF	TGTGCCAGCAGCTCCTCCGGGACAGGGGGCGGACGGGCCGAAAAACTGTTTTTT	-	TRBV7-2	TRBJ1-4	TRBD1
CASSQGGSGSGTDTQYF	TGTGCCAGCAGCCAAGGGGGGAGCGGGAGTGGCACAGATACGCAGTATTTT	-	TRBV4-2	TRBJ2-3	TRBD2